This T cell receptor (beta chain) was recorded in a study of early T cells in non-severe SARS-CoV-2 infection. This clonotype was counted many times. A single record per CDR3 protein comes from TCRdb applying MiXCR to the 5' RACE reads. The repertoire holds roughly 60,000 distinct CDR3 sequences, around 13% seen once, with around 3.9% in the top ten. This CDR3 contains 14 residues. Germline CDR1 reads SGHTA; CDR2 reads FQGNSA. The V and J ends lost 5 bases and 6 bases respectively, with 14 bases between them. V is TRBV7-2 and J is TRBJ1-5; the D is unclear. The sample taken for sequencing was whole blood. The receptor was derived from an adult who was a healthcare worker with PCR-confirmed SARS-CoV-2 infection or an uninfected control (not recorded which). This CDR3 reads CASSPLPTGQPQHF. The CDR3 nucleotides read TGTGCCAGCAGCCCGCTTCCTACTGGTCAGCCCCAGCATTTT.